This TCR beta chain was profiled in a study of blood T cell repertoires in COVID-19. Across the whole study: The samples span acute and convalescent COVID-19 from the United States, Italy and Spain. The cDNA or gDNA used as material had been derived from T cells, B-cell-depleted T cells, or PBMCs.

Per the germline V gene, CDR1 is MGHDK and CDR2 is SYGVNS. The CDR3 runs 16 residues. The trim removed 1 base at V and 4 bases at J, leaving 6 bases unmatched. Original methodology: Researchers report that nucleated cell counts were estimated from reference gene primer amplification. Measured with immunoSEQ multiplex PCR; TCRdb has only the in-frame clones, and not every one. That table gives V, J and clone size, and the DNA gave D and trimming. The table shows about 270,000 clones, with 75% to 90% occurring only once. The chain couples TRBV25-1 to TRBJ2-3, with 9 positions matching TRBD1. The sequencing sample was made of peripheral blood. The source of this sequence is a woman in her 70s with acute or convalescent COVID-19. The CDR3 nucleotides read TGTGCCAGCAGTGAATGGACTGGACAGGGGTCAGATACGCAGTATTTT. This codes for CASSEWTGQGSDTQYF.